This T cell receptor (beta chain) originates from a study of early stage breast cancer tumors. About the study: Around 10-fold was the mean read coverage per sample.

Points on this clone: Its matching antigen is unknown.

Sequencing used immunoSEQ multiplex PCR; TCRdb keeps in-frame clones, though not all of them. The repertoire holds 8,500 to 10,000 clones, 78% seen once, with around 9.5% in the top ten. Notes on the study in general: Functional markers like CD4, CD8 and FOXP3 were missed in bulk sequencing.

The TCR originated in a person aged 35 to 50 with breast cancer. Sequencing was done on a sample of normal breast tissue next to the tumor.

The CDR3 is CASKRGTDSGANVLTF. CDR3 nucleotide sequence: TGTGCCAGTAAGCGGGGGACCGACTCTGGGGCCAACGTCCTGACTTTC. J is TRBJ2-6 and V is TRBV19, with 8 bases identical to TRBD2. CDR3 length: 16 amino acids. V was pared by 7 bases and J by 0 bases, with 5 bases of the junction left unmatched. Germline assignment: CDR1 LNHDA and CDR2 SQIVND (reference sequence).